The 16 T cell receptor beta chains listed next were all sequenced from one sample in a study of CD8 T cells in ankylosing spondylitis. Their specific antigens are unknown. Whole-study findings and limits: A TCR beta motif made of about 8 highly homologous variants seemed typical of ankylosing spondylitis blood.

TCRdb fed the 5' RACE reads into MiXCR, producing one record per CDR3 protein. Among some 130,000 distinct CDR3 sequences listed, 15% to 20% were seen once. Sequencing was performed on blood, either unsorted or a sorted T cell fraction (not recorded which). These TCRs come from a male donor with ankylosing spondylitis.

This clonotype was counted at least ten times. CDR3 bases: TGTGCCACCTCCGGGACACAAGCCTATGAGCAGTTCTTC. It codes for CATSGTQAYEQFF. This chain links TRBV24-1 with TRBJ2-1; weak D call: TRBD1 (6 bases). This CDR3 comprises 13 residues. The germline V and J ends were trimmed by 9 bases and 8 bases, with 16 bases remaining between them. Germline assignment: CDR1 KGHDR and CDR2 SFDVKD.

This clonotype was counted many times. The J gene is TRBJ2-6, the V gene TRBV19; TRBD1 is a possible D gene (6 bases). V shed 7 bases and J shed 1 base, with 8 bases lying between them. CDR1 LNHDA and CDR2 SQIVND come from the germline V gene (reference sequence). CDR3 length: 14 residues. CDR3 sequence reads: CASNQGSGANVLTF. In DNA, the CDR3 is TGTGCCAGTAATCAGGGGTCTGGGGCCAACGTCCTGACTTTC.

This chain connects TRBV9 to TRBJ2-7, with 11 bases identical to TRBD2. V was clipped by 4 bases and J by 7 bases; unmatched bases: 13. CDR3 size: 16 residues. Germline V gene lookup returns CDR1 SGDLS and CDR2 YYNGEE. The CDR3 DNA reads TGTGCCAGCAGCTCCAGAGGGACTAGCGGAGCGGTTGAGCAGTACTTC. Amino acids: CASSSRGTSGAVEQYF.

This clonotype was seen at least ten times. V is TRBV5-4 and J is TRBJ2-3, with D perhaps TRBD2 (5 bases). V was shortened by 2 bases and J by 3 bases, with 10 bases between the two germline ends. From germline, CDR1 is SGHNT and CDR2 YYREEE (reference sequence). This CDR3 contains 14 residues. CDR3 DNA: TGTGCCAGCAGCTTTGGTGGAGGTACAGATACGCAGTATTTT. Translation gives CASSFGGGTDTQYF.

This chain links TRBV28 with TRBJ2-7; no definite D call. Per germline, CDR1 MDHEN and CDR2 SYDVKM. The CDR3 loop spans 12 amino acids. V shed 3 bases and J shed 4 bases, with 7 bases lying between them. CDR3 DNA: TGTGCCAGCAGTTTGTTCCCGTACGAGCAGTACTTC. Translation: CASSLFPYEQYF.

The gene calls are TRBV29-1 and TRBJ2-2; perhaps TRBD2 as D (6 bases). The CDR3 consists of 13 residues. Germline CDR1 is SQVTM and CDR2 is ANQGSEA. The ends were cut back, 7 bases at V and 5 bases at J, with 14 bases in the middle. This CDR3 reads CSADGGGTGELFF. The DNA for the CDR3 is TGCAGCGCGGACGGGGGTGGAACCGGGGAGCTGTTTTTT.

This clonotype was recorded a few times. The J gene is TRBJ2-3, the V gene TRBV9; 8 nucleotides align to TRBD2. Germline lookup yields CDR1 SGDLS and CDR2 YYNGEE. Trimming at V came to 0 bases and at J to 5 bases, leaving 5 bases not matched to a gene. The CDR3 totals 15 residues. The CDR3 is CASSVAGGPGDTQYF. The CDR3 DNA follows: TGTGCCAGCAGCGTAGCGGGAGGGCCAGGAGATACGCAGTATTTT.

The gene calls are TRBV27 and TRBJ1-2; 9 positions agree with TRBD1. Germline CDR1 reads MNHEY; CDR2 reads SMNVEV (reference sequence). This CDR3 spans 14 amino acids. J was trimmed by 4 bases and V by 2 bases; bases with no gene match: 2. The CDR3 DNA reads as TGTGCCAGCAGTTTAACGACAGGGGGCTATGGCTACACCTTC. Its translation: CASSLTTGGYGYTF.

This rearrangement joins TRBV2 to TRBJ2-1; TRBD1 agrees at 7 bases. The trim removed 6 bases at V and 0 bases at J, leaving 8 bases unmatched. This CDR3 comprises 16 residues. The germline V gene has CDR1 SNHLY and CDR2 FYNNEI. CDR3 region: CASSAGTASSYNEQFF. Written as DNA, the CDR3 is TGTGCCAGCAGCGCCGGGACAGCAAGCTCCTACAATGAGCAGTTCTTC.

The chain's CDR3 is CASTKGNEAFF. CDR3 coding DNA: TGTGCCAGCACCAAGGGTAATGAAGCTTTCTTT. The V call is TRBV7-9, the J call TRBJ1-1; D is unclear. CDR3 length: 11 residues. V was shortened by 7 bases and J by 7 bases, with 10 bases between the two germline ends. From germline, CDR1 is SEHNR and CDR2 FQNEAQ (reference sequence).

This chain connects TRBV11-2 to TRBJ2-7, with D perhaps matching TRBD1 (5 bases). Looked up from germline, CDR1 is SGHAT and CDR2 is FQNNGV. Trimming removed 3 bases from V and 1 base from J, with 7 bases in between. This CDR3 is 13 amino acids long. CDR3 nucleotide sequence: TGTGCCAGCAGCTTGACAGTTTCCTACGAGCAGTACTTC. Amino acid sequence: CASSLTVSYEQYF. The entire variable domain, with the rest obtained from reference TRBV11-2 and TRBJ2-7, is as follows: EAGVAQSPRYKIIEKRQSVAFWCNPISGHATLYWYQQILGQGPKLLIQFQNNGVVDDSQLPKDRFSAERLKGVDSTLKIQPAKLEDSAVYLCASSLTVSYEQYFGPGTRLTVT.

This clonotype appeared a few times. This chain joins TRBV20-1 and TRBJ2-7; TRBD2 matches 10 bases. Germline V gene lookup returns CDR1 DFQATT and CDR2 SNEGSKA (reference sequence). V lost 5 bases and J lost 0; bases outside the gene matches: 7. This CDR3 is built from 15 residues. The CDR3 DNA reads TGCAGTGCTCAACCCTGGACTAGCGGCTCCTACGAGCAGTACTTC. Translating it yields CSAQPWTSGSYEQYF.

This clonotype was recorded a few times. The chain couples TRBV4-1 to TRBJ2-2; no clear D gene. Looked up from germline, CDR1 is MGHRA and CDR2 is YSYEKL. V lost 2 bases and J lost 6, with 10 bases in between. This CDR3 is 14 amino acids long. CDR3 nucleotides: TGCGCCAGCAGCCAAACAAGAAGCGCCGGGGAGCTGTTTTTT. Protein sequence: CASSQTRSAGELFF.

There are a few counts of this clonotype. The chain combines TRBV7-9 with TRBJ2-7; D not certain. The V gene lost 11 bases and the J gene lost 3 bases, with 14 bases spanning the gap. The CDR3 has 12 amino acids. Germline V gene sequence: CDR1 SEHNR, CDR2 FQNEAQ (reference sequence). The CDR3 DNA follows: TGTGCCGTCGAGTGGGAAAACTACGAGCAGTACTTC. Its protein product is CAVEWENYEQYF.

The CDR3 spells CASSGTIYNEQFF. As DNA, the CDR3 is TGCGCCAGCAGCGGGACTATCTACAATGAGCAGTTCTTC. The rearrangement uses TRBV5-1 and TRBJ2-1, with TRBD2 matching over 7 bases. CDR1 is SGHRS, CDR2 YFSETQ, per germline. The CDR3 has 13 amino acids. V lost 4 bases and J lost 3; bases outside the gene matches: 1. The whole variable domain, remainder taken from reference TRBV5-1 and TRBJ2-1, is KAGVTQTPRYLIKTRGQQVTLSCSPISGHRSVSWYQQTPGQGLQFLFEYFSETQRNKGNFPGRFSGRQFSNSRSEMNVSTLELGDSALYLCASSGTIYNEQFFGPGTRLTVL.

This clonotype appeared a few times. The V and J genes are TRBV27 and TRBJ2-7, with TRBD2 identical over 10 bases. The CDR3 contains 15 residues. Germline V CDR1 and CDR2: MNHEY, SMNVEV (reference sequence). J was trimmed by 2 bases and V by 6 bases; bases with no gene match: 7. CDR3 sequence: CASSSGTSATYEQYF. CDR3 coding DNA: TGTGCCAGCAGCTCCGGGACTAGCGCTACCTACGAGCAGTACTTC.